Listed here are 23 T cell receptor beta chains from one sample, sequenced in a study of blood T cells in healthy people across ages. Then a second PCR, running roughly 7 to 11 cycles, was carried out with a sample-barcoded 5' primer and a J-beta primer mix. TCRdb independently ran MiXCR on the 5' RACE reads; one entry per CDR3 protein. In the table there are approximately 810,000 distinct CDR3 sequences, 25% to 35% of which are singletons. The sample taken for sequencing was blood. The receptors here all came from a woman older than 75 in good health.

This clonotype was picked up a small number of times. J is TRBJ2-5 and V is TRBV5-4, with D unresolved. The CDR3 extends over 14 amino acids. V lost 0 bases and J 7 bases, leaving 13 bases between the germline ends. Germline CDR1 reads SGHNT; CDR2 reads YYREEE (reference sequence). In nucleotides, the CDR3 is TGTGCCAGCAGCTTGGACCCCGGACCGTTGACCCAGTACTTC. It translates to CASSLDPGPLTQYF.

The sample holds many counts of this clonotype. Possible read error: a much larger clone is one base away. The chain combines TRBV20-1 with TRBJ1-3, with D unclear. The CDR3 covers 17 residues. Germline CDR1 and CDR2: DFQATT and SNEGSKA (reference sequence). The CDR3 sequence: CSAREFSGGSGGNTRYF. The CDR3 nucleotides read TGCAGTGCTAGAGAATTTAGCGGAGGATCGGGCGGAAACACCAGATATTTT.

The rearrangement links TRBV15 to TRBJ2-7; TRBD2 might be the D (6 bases). V was shortened by 3 bases and J by 0 bases, with 12 bases between the two germline ends. The CDR3 length is 15 residues. Germline V gene data show CDR1 as LNHNV and CDR2 as YYDKDF (reference sequence). The CDR3 region has the DNA TGTGCCACCAGCAGCTTAGGGCGGGACTCCTACGAGCAGTACTTC. This sequence encodes CATSSLGRDSYEQYF.

Only a few counts were recorded for this clonotype. Compared with germline, one end of the junction differs, possibly owing to a read error. The V gene is TRBV12-3 or TRBV12-4, the J gene TRBJ1-5, with D maybe TRBD1 (5 bases). The CDR3 is 13 amino acids. The CDR3 protein is CASSSGSSQPQHF. In DNA, the CDR3 is TGTGCCAGCAGTTCAGGGAGCAGTCAGCCCCAGCATTTT.

This clonotype was detected many times. The CDR3 loop reads CASSQRQGFSYEQYF. CDR3 in DNA: TGTGCCAGCAGCCAACGACAGGGGTTCTCCTACGAGCAGTACTTC. The V gene is TRBV7-2, the J gene TRBJ2-7; 8 bases line up with TRBD1. The germline CDR1 and CDR2 sequences are SGHTA and FQGNSA. The CDR3 extends over 15 amino acids. J lost 0 bases, V lost 5 bases, and 6 bases had no gene match.

This clonotype was seen more than once but under ten times. The rearrangement links TRBV7-9 to TRBJ2-1; tentatively, D is TRBD1 or TRBD2 (5 bases each). CDR3 size: 15 residues. Between the trimmed V and J ends, which lost 1 base and 13 bases, there was a span of 20 bases. Germline loops: CDR1 SEHNR, CDR2 FQNEAQ (reference sequence). CDR3 DNA: TGTGCCAGCAGCTTAGGAGGGGCGGGTCAAGAGACCCAGTTCTTC. It yields the protein CASSLGGAGQETQFF.

The gene calls are TRBV19 and TRBJ1-2; weak D call: TRBD1 (6 bases). This CDR3 spans 13 amino acids. V lost 5 bases and J lost 8, with 15 bases in between. CDR1 is LNHDA, CDR2 SQIVND, per germline (reference sequence). The CDR3 bases are TGTGCCAGTAGTCACAGGGAAACGCGGGGCTACACCTTC. It encodes CASSHRETRGYTF.

Many counts were recorded for this clonotype. The chain joins TRBV20-1 to TRBJ2-5; D gene ambiguous. V was shortened by 6 bases and J by 2 bases, with 4 bases between the two germline ends. Germline V gives CDR1 DFQATT, CDR2 SNEGSKA (reference sequence). The CDR3 consists of 10 residues. The CDR3 loop reads CSAEQETQYF. The CDR3 region has the DNA TGCAGTGCCGAACAAGAGACCCAGTACTTC.

This clonotype turned up a few times. A read error is possible here, since a much larger clone lies one base away. The J gene is TRBJ2-3, the V gene TRBV20-1, with D possibly being TRBD2 (6 bases). The CDR3 runs to 13 residues. Germline-derived CDR1 and CDR2 are DFQATT and SNEGSKA (reference sequence). This chain's CDR3 is CGLRTSGTDTQYF. The CDR3 DNA is TGCGGGCTTCGGACAAGCGGGACAGATACGCAGTATTTT.

This clonotype appeared a few times. A single base separates this from a much larger clone, so it may be a read error. The chain employs TRBV12-3 or TRBV12-4 and TRBJ2-1; D is perhaps TRBD2 (5 bases). V was trimmed by 5 bases and J by 9 bases, leaving 14 bases between them. The CDR3 sequence is 13 residues long. The CDR3 region is CASSPTSCGEQFF. The CDR3 DNA follows: TGTGCCAGCAGTCCTACTAGTTGTGGTGAGCAGTTCTTC.

The chain recombines TRBV2 with TRBJ2-7; D is uncertain. The CDR3 consists of 15 residues. V lost 3 bases, J lost 7 bases, and 19 bases lay in between. CDR1 and CDR2 (germline): SNHLY, FYNNEI. CDR3 amino acids: CASSEDGILLNEQYF. For the CDR3, the DNA is TGTGCCAGCAGTGAGGACGGAATCCTCCTTAATGAGCAGTACTTC.

The chain couples TRBV12-3 or TRBV12-4 to TRBJ2-3, with a weak D call TRBD2 (5 bases). V shed 7 bases and J shed 13 bases, with 24 bases lying between them. CDR3 size: 14 residues. The CDR3 loop is CASNLAVRPDAEYF. The CDR3 nucleotides read TGTGCCAGCAATCTAGCAGTGAGACCAGATGCGGAGTATTTT.

Worth noting for this clonotype: A read error may be the cause here, since a much bigger clone is one base away. The V gene is TRBV25-1, the J gene TRBJ1-2, with D unresolved. The CDR3 sequence is 13 residues long. The V gene's germline CDR1 is MGHDK and CDR2 SYGVNS. CDR3 sequence (DNA): TGTGTCAGCAGTGCACCCGGAACCGGGGGCTACACCTTC. Amino acid sequence: CVSSAPGTGGYTF.

Note on this clonotype: One end of the junction is discordant with germline, which a read error may explain. The chain joins TRBV2 to TRBJ2-1, with D perhaps TRBD2 (5 bases). Germline V gene sequence: CDR1 SNHLY, CDR2 FYNNEI. This CDR3 has 15 amino acids. The DNA of the CDR3 is TGTGCCAGCAGCGCGACGGGGAACCTCTTTAATGGGCAGTTCTTC. This codes for CASSATGNLFNGQFF.

This clonotype has only a few counts. The chain recombines TRBV9 with TRBJ2-3; a weak D match, TRBD2 (7 bases). Germline CDR1 SGDLS, CDR2 YYNGEE. V was clipped by 1 base and J by 2 bases, with 11 bases between them. The CDR3 extends over 15 amino acids. CDR3 region: CASSVWGGLTDTQYF. CDR3 DNA sequence: TGTGCCAGCAGCGTATGGGGGGGGCTCACAGATACGCAGTATTTT. Complete variable domain (other parts from reference TRBV9 and TRBJ2-3): DSGVTQTPKHLITATGQRVTLRCSPRSGDLSVYWYQQSLDQGLQFLIQYYNGEERAKGNILERFSAQQFPDLHSELNLSSLELGDSALYFCASSVWGGLTDTQYFGPGTRLTVL.

This rearrangement joins TRBV11-3 to TRBJ1-2; TRBD1 matches 10 bases. The CDR3 extends over 16 amino acids. CDR1 and CDR2 from the germline V gene are SGHNT and YENEEA. The ends lost 5 bases at V and 2 bases at J; junction bases unmatched: 8. In nucleotides, the CDR3 is TGTGCCAGCAGCACCCGGGACAGGGGCCGGAACTATGGCTACACCTTC. This encodes CASSTRDRGRNYGYTF.

As concerns this clonotype: A much larger clone is a single base away; this may be a read error. The chain has TRBV5-5 and TRBJ2-7; TRBD1 agrees at 10 bases. Germline trimming cut 0 bases from V and 3 bases from J; bases unmatched to any gene: 6. Per the germline V gene, CDR1 is SGHKS and CDR2 is YYEKEE (reference sequence). The CDR3 contains 16 residues. CDR3 sequence reads: CASSLAPGTGDYEQYF. For the CDR3, the DNA is TGTGCCAGCAGCTTGGCCCCCGGGACAGGGGACTACGAGCAGTACTTC. The full variable domain, its missing parts supplied by reference TRBV5-5 and TRBJ2-7, is DAGVTQSPTHLIKTRGQQVTLRCSPISGHKSVSWYQQVLGQGPQFIFQYYEKEERGRGNFPDRFSARQFPNYSSELNVNALLLGDSALYLCASSLAPGTGDYEQYFGPGTRLTVT.

This clonotype has more than one count but fewer than ten. This rearrangement joins TRBV19 to TRBJ2-3; 9 bases match TRBD1. V shed 6 bases, J shed 0 bases, and the junction held 7 bases outside the gene matches. The CDR3 spans 16 residues. Germline CDR1 reads LNHDA; CDR2 reads SQIVND (reference sequence). CDR3 nucleotide sequence: TGTGCCAGTAGAGATGCCGGGACAGGGAGCACAGATACGCAGTATTTT. This gives the protein CASRDAGTGSTDTQYF.

Worth noting for this clonotype: This could be a read error, since a much larger clone is one nucleotide away. The chain couples TRBV6-1 to TRBJ2-3; perhaps TRBD2 as D (5 bases). The CDR3 contains 13 residues. The germline V gene has CDR1 MNHNS and CDR2 SASEGT. CDR3: CACSAGLQDTQYF. In DNA, the CDR3 is TGTGCCTGCAGTGCGGGCCTTCAGGATACGCAGTATTTT.

There are a few counts of this clonotype. This rearrangement joins TRBV20-1 to TRBJ1-5; the D is unclear. Trimming left V 0 bases short and J 3 bases short, with 6 bases between. The length of the CDR3 is 13 residues. CDR1 is DFQATT, CDR2 SNEGSKA, per germline (reference sequence). CDR3 region: CSARDLDNQPQHF. The CDR3, as DNA: TGCAGTGCTAGAGATTTGGACAATCAGCCCCAGCATTTT.

The sample holds a few counts of this clonotype. CDR3 DNA sequence: TGTGCCAGCAGTGCCCATACAGGGTTCTATGGCTACACCTTC. Its protein product is CASSAHTGFYGYTF. The rearrangement links TRBV6-2 or TRBV6-3 to TRBJ1-2; TRBD1 is a possible D gene (6 bases). The CDR3 totals 14 residues. Germline V lookup: CDR1 MNHEY, CDR2 SVGEGT. The ends were cut back, 5 bases at V and 4 bases at J, with 14 bases in the middle.

Regarding this clonotype: One base away lies a much larger clone, so this may be a sequencing read error. V usage is TRBV5-1 and J usage is TRBJ2-7, with 7 bases that match TRBD2. The end of the DNA fits TRBJ2-5 better, so the J call may be wrong. From germline, CDR1 is SGHRS and CDR2 YFSETQ. This CDR3 comprises 18 residues. Written as DNA, the CDR3 is TGCGCCAGCAGCTTGTTTGGCGGGGCTAGCGGACTCCAAGAGACCCAGTACTTC. Its translation is CASSLFGGASGLQETQYF.

In this sample, this clonotype turned up many times. J is TRBJ2-7 and V is TRBV4-3; TRBD2 is a possible D gene (6 bases). Germline lookup yields CDR1 LGHNA and CDR2 YSLEER. The V gene lost 0 bases and the J gene lost 5 bases, with 14 bases spanning the gap. CDR3 length equals 15 residues. The CDR3 sequence: CASSQEPQGGHEQYF. The CDR3, as DNA: TGCGCCAGCAGCCAAGAACCCCAGGGAGGCCACGAGCAGTACTTC.